The 21 T cell receptor beta chains in this list originate from one sample, sequenced in a study of T cells in localized non-small cell lung cancer. Clones were read by immunoSEQ multiplex PCR, and TCRdb kept only the in-frame ones, dropping some. The repertoire consists of over a thousand clones, with approximately 23% occurring once and the leading ten covering just under 20%. The specimen was normal lung tissue next to the tumor, collected before any cancer treatment. All receptors come from a male donor aged 60 or older with stage I lung adenocarcinoma.

By sample fraction, this clone is medium-sized. The rearrangement joins TRBV9 to TRBJ2-5; the D is unclear. This CDR3 spans 16 amino acids. CDR1 and CDR2 (germline): SGDLS, YYNGEE. Trimming took off 3 bases at V and 2 bases at J, with 17 bases between the two ends. CDR3 sequence reads: CASSGPPSDGQETQYF. The CDR3 nucleotides read TGTGCCAGCAGCGGCCCCCCGAGTGATGGGCAAGAGACCCAGTACTTC.

By share of the sample, this clone is large (0.1 to 1%). This chain joins TRBV6-8 and TRBJ2-7; 8 bases fit TRBD2. The CDR3 covers 12 residues. Germline V lookup: CDR1 MNHGY, CDR2 SAAAGT. The V and J ends lost 4 bases and 6 bases, in that order; junction bases with no gene match: 2. The CDR3 here is CASSSTSVEQYF. The CDR3 DNA reads TGTGCCAGCAGTTCGACTAGCGTCGAGCAGTACTTC.

This chain links TRBV19 with TRBJ1-5; 10 bases match TRBD1. The CDR3 runs to 16 residues. CDR1 and CDR2 (germline): LNHDA, SQIVND (reference sequence). J was trimmed by 6 bases and V by 1 base; bases with no gene match: 6. The CDR3 loop reads CASSIVGQGVGQPQHF. The CDR3 DNA reads TGTGCCAGTAGTATAGTAGGACAGGGGGTAGGTCAGCCCCAGCATTTT.

This chain joins TRBV9 and TRBJ2-7; 7 bases are shared with TRBD1. The CDR3 loop spans 15 amino acids. The junction had 3 bases not matched to a gene; V was cut back by 0 bases and J by 0 bases. Germline V lookup: CDR1 SGDLS, CDR2 YYNGEE. This CDR3 is CASSVGGTVSYEQYF. The CDR3 DNA follows: TGTGCCAGCAGCGTAGGGGGGACAGTCTCCTACGAGCAGTACTTC.

In its sample, this clone is medium-sized. The J gene is TRBJ1-2, the V gene TRBV11-3; possibly TRBD1 for D (6 bases). V lost 5 bases and J lost 4, with 14 bases in between. This CDR3 spans 14 amino acids. Germline assignment: CDR1 SGHNT and CDR2 YENEEA. The CDR3 bases are TGTGCCAGCAGCCTATCAGGGGACCTCTATGGCTACACCTTC. This codes for CASSLSGDLYGYTF.

This chain joins TRBV11-3 and TRBJ2-1; D is unresolved. Trimming took 5 bases from V and 0 from J, leaving 8 bases between them. CDR3 length equals 14 residues. The germline V gene has CDR1 SGHNT and CDR2 YENEEA. The CDR3 loop is CASSPVPSYNEQFF. The CDR3, as DNA: TGTGCCAGCAGCCCCGTCCCCTCCTACAATGAGCAGTTCTTC.

This clone was observed a few times. The germline gene is not matched at one end of the junction; a read error may be the cause. This sequence joins TRBV6-8 and TRBJ2-1; perhaps TRBD2 as D (6 bases). From germline, CDR1 is MNHGY and CDR2 SAAAGT. This CDR3 has 13 residues. The CDR3 DNA is TGTGCCAGCAGTGACTCGATGGAGGGGGAGCAGTTCTTC. It codes for CASSDSMEGEQFF.

This clone is medium-sized within its sample. CDR3 sequence: CASSYWAGRADTQYF. The CDR3 DNA is TGTGCCAGCAGTTACTGGGCGGGAAGGGCAGATACGCAGTATTTT. This sequence joins TRBV6-8 and TRBJ2-3; D may be TRBD2 (6 bases). CDR1 MNHGY and CDR2 SAAAGT come from the germline V gene. The CDR3 runs to 15 residues. Deletions cut 1 base from V and 4 bases from J, with 12 bases between.

This clone showed up just a few times. The rearrangement joins TRBV28 to TRBJ2-7; 14 bases align to TRBD2. The CDR3 is 13 residues long. The V segment lost 3 bases and the J segment 10 bases; nucleotides outside the gene matches: 2. The germline gives CDR1 MDHEN, CDR2 SYDVKM. CDR3 sequence: CASSLGLAGDQYF. The CDR3 bases are TGTGCCAGCAGTTTGGGACTAGCGGGAGATCAGTACTTC. Full variable domain (outside the CDR3, taken from reference TRBV28 and TRBJ2-7): DVKVTQSSRYLVKRTGEKVFLECVQDMDHENMFWYRQDPGLGLRLIYFSYDVKMKEKGDIPEGYSVSREKKERFSLILESASTNQTSMYLCASSLGLAGDQYFGPGTRLTVT.

This clone is categorized as large. J is TRBJ1-5 and V is TRBV28; 8 bases map to TRBD1. The CDR3 has 17 residues. CDR1 and CDR2 (germline): MDHEN, SYDVKM. Unmatched junction bases numbered 12, after V lost 3 bases and J lost 5 bases. The CDR3 reads CASSLLPGGEGYQPQHF. CDR3 DNA sequence: TGTGCCAGCAGTTTGCTCCCAGGGGGCGAAGGTTATCAGCCCCAGCATTTT.

The rearrangement links TRBV6-4 to TRBJ2-2; TRBD2 agrees at 11 bases. Trimming removed 4 bases from V and 0 bases from J; junction bases left unmatched: 7. CDR1 MRHNA and CDR2 SNTAGT come from the germline V gene. This CDR3 comprises 18 residues. The CDR3 is CASSVPSTSGTNTGELFF. In DNA form, the CDR3 reads TGTGCCAGCAGTGTCCCCTCGACTAGCGGGACGAACACCGGGGAGCTGTTTTTT.

This clone was recorded a few times. V and J are TRBV6-8 and TRBJ1-2, with D maybe TRBD1 (5 bases). Looked up from germline, CDR1 is MNHGY and CDR2 is SAAAGT. The CDR3 extends over 13 amino acids. V lost 6 bases and J lost 1, with 9 bases in between. The CDR3 nucleotides are TGTGCCAGCAGGCGGGGGGTTAACTATGGCTACACCTTC. It yields the protein CASRRGVNYGYTF.

By sample share, this clone is medium-sized (0.01 to 0.1%). The genes are TRBV11-3 and TRBJ2-6; a weak D match, TRBD2 (6 bases). The germline CDR1 and CDR2 sequences are SGHNT and YENEEA. This CDR3 comprises 18 residues. Trimming left V 7 bases short and J 0 bases short, with 19 bases between. CDR3 bases: TGTGCCAGCACCCCTCTTCGGGGAGGAGCCTCTGGGGCCAACGTCCTGACTTTC. It specifies CASTPLRGGASGANVLTF.

This clone is large (0.1 to 1%). The chain links TRBV6-8 to TRBJ1-1, with 7 bases aligning to TRBD1. Unmatched junction bases numbered 3, after V lost 8 bases and J lost 0 bases. CDR3 length equals 13 residues. The V gene's germline CDR1 is MNHGY and CDR2 SAAAGT. The CDR3 bases are TGTGCCAGCGCGACAGGGATGAACACTGAAGCTTTCTTT. The encoded protein is CASATGMNTEAFF.

This sequence joins TRBV11-3 and TRBJ2-7; D may be TRBD1 (6 bases). This CDR3 spans 16 amino acids. Between the trimmed V and J ends, which lost 0 bases and 2 bases, there was a span of 14 bases. Germline V gives CDR1 SGHNT, CDR2 YENEEA. The CDR3 DNA sequence: TGTGCCAGCAGCTTAGATCGTGGGACACTAGCCTACGAGCAGTACTTC. Translation gives CASSLDRGTLAYEQYF.

This clone occurred a few times. The V and J genes are TRBV9 and TRBJ2-7, with 8 bases matching TRBD2. The CDR3 sequence is 14 residues long. Germline CDR1 and CDR2: SGDLS and YYNGEE. The J segment lost 9 bases and the V segment lost 4 bases, leaving 12 bases of the junction unmatched. The CDR3 DNA reads TGTGCCAGCAGCAATAGCGGGATGGTAACTCCGCAGTACTTC. Encoded protein: CASSNSGMVTPQYF.

The gene calls are TRBV11-3 and TRBJ2-3; 12 bases align to TRBD2. Per the germline V gene, CDR1 is SGHNT and CDR2 is YENEEA. V lost 5 bases to trimming and J lost 4 bases; unmatched junction nucleotides: 7. The CDR3 is 16 residues long. DNA of the CDR3: TGTGCCAGCAGCGCCAAGACTAGCGGGAGATCAGATACGCAGTATTTT. Encoded protein: CASSAKTSGRSDTQYF.

V gene TRBV18 combines with J gene TRBJ2-5; D not certain. This CDR3 is built from 14 residues. Germline CDR1 is KGHSH and CDR2 is LQKENI. The V end was cut by 1 base, the J end by 1 base, with 7 bases between. The CDR3 nucleotides are TGTGCCAGCTCACCACAACACCCCCAAGAGACCCAGTACTTC. This sequence encodes CASSPQHPQETQYF.

The chain links TRBV19 to TRBJ2-5; TRBD1 might be the D (5 bases). Trimming shortened V by 6 bases and J by 3 bases, and 17 bases separated the two germline ends. CDR1 and CDR2 (germline): LNHDA, SQIVND (reference sequence). This CDR3 comprises 15 residues. The CDR3 loop reads CASRLGLGREETQYF. CDR3 coding DNA: TGTGCCAGTAGGTTGGGGCTGGGTAGGGAAGAGACCCAGTACTTC.

The chain employs TRBV28 and TRBJ1-2; perhaps TRBD1 as D (6 bases). Germline V gives CDR1 MDHEN, CDR2 SYDVKM. Deletions cut 4 bases from V and 3 bases from J, with 15 bases between. The CDR3 consists of 15 residues. The CDR3 coding sequence is TGTGCCAGCAGTTCGCTAGGGGGTCTCCACTATGGCTACACCTTC. It yields the protein CASSSLGGLHYGYTF.

The chain recombines TRBV5-1 with TRBJ2-1, with 11 bases aligning to TRBD1. The CDR3 runs to 18 residues. With V trimmed by 0 bases and J by 1 base, 6 bases remained unmatched. Germline-derived CDR1 and CDR2 are SGHRS and YFSETQ. The CDR3 region is CASSLGTGGGFSYNEQFF. The DNA for the CDR3 is TGCGCCAGCAGCTTGGGGACAGGGGGCGGGTTTTCCTACAATGAGCAGTTCTTC.